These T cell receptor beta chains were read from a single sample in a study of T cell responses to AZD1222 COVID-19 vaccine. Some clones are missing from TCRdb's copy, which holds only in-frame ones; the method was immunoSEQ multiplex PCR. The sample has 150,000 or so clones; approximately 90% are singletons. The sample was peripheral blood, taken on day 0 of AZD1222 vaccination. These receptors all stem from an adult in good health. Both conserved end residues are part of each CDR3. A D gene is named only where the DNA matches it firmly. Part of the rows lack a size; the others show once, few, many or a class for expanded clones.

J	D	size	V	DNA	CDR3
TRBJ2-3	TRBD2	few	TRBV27	TGTGCCAGCAGTTTCCTAGCGGGAGGAACAGATACGCAGTATTTT	CASSFLAGGTDTQYF
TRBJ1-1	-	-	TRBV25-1	TGTGCCAGCAGTGAATCTACGGTGAACACTGAAGCTTTCTTT	CASSESTVNTEAFF
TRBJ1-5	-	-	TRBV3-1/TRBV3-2	TGTGCCAGCAGCCCGGGGGGGCCTTCGGCCCAGCATTTT	CASSPGGPSAQHF
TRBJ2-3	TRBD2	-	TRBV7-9	TGTGCCAGCAGCTTTAGATCGGCTAGCGGGAGGGGAGATACGCAGTATTTT	CASSFRSASGRGDTQYF
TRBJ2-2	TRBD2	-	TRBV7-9	TGTGCCAGCAGCCCGGGAGGGGAGGAGTCCGGGGAGCTGTTTTTT	CASSPGGEESGELFF
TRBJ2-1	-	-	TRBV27	TGTGCCAGCAGTCGCTACCGGGACAATGAGCAGTTCTTC	CASSRYRDNEQFF
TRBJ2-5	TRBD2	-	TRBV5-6	TGTGCCAGCAGCTGGGGGACTAGCGGGAGGGCCTTCGGGGAGACCCAGTACTTC	CASSWGTSGRAFGETQYF
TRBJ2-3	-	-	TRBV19	TGTGCCAGTAGTATATCGGGGGTAGATACGCAGTATTTT	CASSISGVDTQYF
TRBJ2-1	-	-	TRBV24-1	TGTGCCACCAGTGACCCCTACAATGAGCAGTTCTTC	CATSDPYNEQFF
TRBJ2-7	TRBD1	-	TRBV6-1	TGTGCCAGCAGTGACCCCCCCGGGACAGTTAGAGAGCAGTACTTC	CASSDPPGTVREQYF
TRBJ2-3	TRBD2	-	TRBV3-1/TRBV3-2	TGTGCCAGCAGACAGAGCGGGAGTGATACGCAGTATTTT	CASRQSGSDTQYF
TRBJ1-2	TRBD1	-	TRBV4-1	TGCGCCAGCAGCCTTCAGCTCACAGGGGATAGCTATGGCTACACCTTC	CASSLQLTGDSYGYTF
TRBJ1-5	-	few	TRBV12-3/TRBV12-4	TGTGCCAGCAGTTTTGTAGGGAACCAGCCCCAGCATTTT	CASSFVGNQPQHF
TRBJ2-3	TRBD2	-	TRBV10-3	TGTGCCTTCCGAGAGCGGGAGGGCACAGATACGCAGTATTTT	CAFREREGTDTQYF
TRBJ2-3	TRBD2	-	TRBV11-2	TGTGCCAGCCGACAAGTAGCGGGAGGGGGAGATACGCAGTATTTT	CASRQVAGGGDTQYF
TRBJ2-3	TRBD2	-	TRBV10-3	TGTGCCATCAGATCCCAGTTGGTAGCGGGAGGGACAGATACGCAGTATTTT	CAIRSQLVAGGTDTQYF
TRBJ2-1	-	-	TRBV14	TGTGCCAGCAGCCAGCACTGGAATAGCGATGAGCAGTTCTTC	CASSQHWNSDEQFF
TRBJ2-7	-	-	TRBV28	TGTGCCAGCAGGACCGGACAGATGTACGAGCAGTACTTC	CASRTGQMYEQYF
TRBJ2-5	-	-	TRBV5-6	TGTGCCAGCAGCTCAGGGACCTTACAAGAGACCCAGTACTTC	CASSSGTLQETQYF
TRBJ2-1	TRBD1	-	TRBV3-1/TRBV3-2	TGTGCCAGCAGCCGGACAGGGAGTTACAATGAGCAGTTCTTC	CASSRTGSYNEQFF
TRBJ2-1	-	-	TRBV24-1	TGTGCCACCAGTGCCTCTCAGGCTCCAGGGGAGCAGTTCTTC	CATSASQAPGEQFF
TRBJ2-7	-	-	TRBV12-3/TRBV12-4	TGTGCCAGCAGTTTTACAGCGGCCTACGAGCAGTACTTC	CASSFTAAYEQYF
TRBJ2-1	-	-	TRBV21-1	TGTGCCAGCAGCTCACGGGACGGGGGGGATGAGCAGTTCTTC	CASSSRDGGDEQFF
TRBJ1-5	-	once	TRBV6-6	TGTGCCAGCAGACGCGGTGAGGGCAATCAGCCCCAGCATTTT	CASRRGEGNQPQHF
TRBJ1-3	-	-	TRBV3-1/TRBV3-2	TGTGCCAGCAGCCAAGAAGGGCACTCTGGAAACACCATATATTTT	CASSQEGHSGNTIYF
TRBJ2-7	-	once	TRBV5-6	TGTGCCAGCAGCTTGAGAAACACCTTCTACGAGCAGTACTTC	CASSLRNTFYEQYF